This TCR beta chain is drawn from a study of PD-L1 blockade in urothelial cancer (dated by TCRdb to between 2016 and 2019). Describing the broader study: All patients started therapy in about 2014 and received atezolizumab 1,200 mg intravenously every 3 weeks. Blood samples were analyzed 3 weeks after the start of treatment (second dose) and 6 weeks after the start of treatment. Just over 28 patients had pretreatment blood TCR-seq, about 25 had at least one posttreatment blood collection, and about 25 had tumor TCR-seq. Pretreatment tumor samples, along with matched peripheral blood collected serially before and after atezolizumab treatment, underwent TCR sequencing. About 90% of the roughly 29 patients were identified as males with urothelial cancer of bladder origin, and a prior smoking history was reported by 18 of 29 patients. Progression-free survival longer than 6 months counted as durable clinical benefit, and TCR features were additionally tested against both progression-free and overall survival. Blood samples yielded a median of roughly 150,000 T cells and roughly 80,000 unique TCRs, with median clonality around 0.084. Somatic, immune and clinical correlates of response to PD-L1 blockade with atezolizumab in urothelial cancer were the focus of an exploratory multi-omic analysis. Patients had an ECOG performance status of 0 or 1 and had received between 0 and 3 prior chemotherapy regimens. Durable clinical benefit was achieved by nine patients and was not achieved by 20 patients. In the same patients, pretreatment tumors underwent whole exome sequencing and RNA sequencing in addition to TCR sequencing.

Summary of the overall study and its limitations: A pretreatment peripheral blood TCR clonality below the median was linked to improved progression-free and overall survival. Greater expansion of tumor-associated TCR clones in peripheral blood 3 weeks after the start of treatment was observed in patients with durable benefit (n of about 21, p = 0.022). Because the sample size was small (n of about 31) and many of the analyses were exploratory, the results are meant to be hypothesis-generating.

The CDR3 goes from the cysteine to the phenylalanine over 15 residues. Left in the record is the CDR3 DNA by itself, 45 bases read in frame from the first base. The germline V gene specifies MNHEY as CDR1 and SVGAGI as CDR2. Ends trimmed: V by 7 bases, J by 1 base; bases unmatched to a gene: 8. With regard to this clone: Its antigen is unknown. Per-base quality was not reported, and no clone a single base away is much larger than it.

Synthetic TCR analog templates were spiked into each PCR to estimate absolute template abundance from read counts. Using the immunoSEQ assay, TCRbeta CDR3 regions were amplified from genomic DNA with bias-controlled V and J gene primers. Sequencing of rearranged TCRbeta segments was done at approximately 20X coverage. Per the source publication's procedure: Sequencing errors were corrected by clustering, and CDR3s were annotated against IMGT so that V, D and J genes could be assigned. Downstream analyses used only productive TCRbeta rearrangements and left out out-of-frame or stop-codon sequences. To compute clonality, Shannon entropy was normalized by the log of the number of unique productive sequences and then subtracted from one. Fisher's exact test with Benjamini-Hochberg correction, using a cutoff of adjusted p below 0.01, was how clones that differed between time points or between blood and tumor were identified. As stored in TCRdb, this immuneACCESS dataset retains in-frame rearrangements with V and J assigned. A fraction of the clones does not appear; measured against another copy, unresolved V genes explain less than half of the discrepancy, and the remainder lacks a known reason. That table is the source of V, J and clone size, and D and trimming were worked out from the DNA. The sample table contains some 67,000 clones; only one count was recorded for around 90% of them. Roughly 3.2% of the sample comes from the top ten.

A total of 25 to 35 patients with locally advanced or metastatic urothelial carcinoma, treated at Memorial Sloan Kettering on a trial protocol, made up the cohort. Peripheral blood mononuclear cells were collected from each patient pretreatment and during treatment, giving between 1 and 8 total time points per patient. The Qiagen DNeasy Blood extraction kit was used to purify genomic DNA from total PBMCs and from tumor samples. PBMCs were collected pretreatment and during treatment and were isolated and stored as previously described. The rearrangement joined TRBV6-5 to TRBJ1-1, with 8 central nucleotides matching TRBD1. This receptor was identified in a man in his sixties with urothelial cancer. Sample: PBMCs, taken around atezolizumab (anti-PD-L1) treatment. The base sequence is TGTGCCAGCAAACGGACAGGGCGGGGGAACACTGAAGCTTTCTTT. Its coded protein is CASKRTGRGNTEAFF.